These 19 T cell receptor beta chains were sequenced from one sample in a study of cytomegalovirus exposure and HLA in healthy donors. The PCR used 60 Vbeta and 13 Jbeta primers. Sequenced by immunoSEQ multiplex PCR; TCRdb stores in-frame clones only, minus some. Among some 210,000 clones, 70% to 85% were seen once, and the ten largest hold approximately 3.8%. Sequencing used PBMCs. The receptors originated from a male donor in good health and CMV-seronegative.

The genes are TRBV29-1 and TRBJ2-7, with D possibly TRBD1 on 7 matching bases. The CDR3 is made up of 14 amino acids. V was cut by 8 bases and J by 2 bases, with 19 bases left in between. Germline values: CDR1 SQVTM, CDR2 ANQGSEA. The DNA of the CDR3 is TGCAGCTTCGAGGGGGCGGGAACCCCCTACGAGCAGTACTTC. Protein sequence: CSFEGAGTPYEQYF.

The chain has TRBV10-2 and TRBJ2-5; 12 bases match TRBD2. V was clipped by 3 bases and J by 5 bases; unmatched bases: 7. CDR1 and CDR2 from the germline V gene are WSHSY and SAAADI. This CDR3 is 16 amino acids long. The CDR3 DNA follows: TGCGCCAGCAGTGACCGGACTAGCGGGACGGAGGAGACCCAGTACTTC. Translated: CASSDRTSGTEETQYF.

The chain combines TRBV9 with TRBJ2-1, with 8 bases aligning to TRBD1. The V gene end was trimmed by 0 bases and the J gene end by 5 bases; junction bases not matched to a gene: 10. From germline, CDR1 is SGDLS and CDR2 YYNGEE. The CDR3 loop spans 17 amino acids. The CDR3 nucleotides read TGTGCCAGCAGCGTAGCAGGGGGCGGAGCGGTGGACAATGAGCAGTTCTTC. This gives the protein CASSVAGGGAVDNEQFF.

A few counts support this clone. The chain combines TRBV5-1 with TRBJ2-7; 8 bases match TRBD2. V was clipped by 5 bases and J by 3 bases; unmatched bases: 10. The CDR3 spans 15 residues. CDR1 is SGHRS and CDR2 is YFSETQ in the germline V gene. The CDR3 region has the DNA TGCGCCAGCAGACAGACGGGAGGGCCGGTCTACGAGCAGTACTTC. Encoded protein: CASRQTGGPVYEQYF.

A word on this clone: Additional DNA sequences in this sample encode the identical CDR3. The gene calls are TRBV18 and TRBJ2-5, with 10 bases identical to TRBD1. With the DNA end fitting TRBJ2-7 better, the J assignment may be wrong. CDR1 is KGHSH and CDR2 is LQKENI in the germline V gene. The CDR3 loop spans 14 amino acids. The CDR3 region has the DNA TGTGCCAGCTCCCCGACAGGGGGCTCGTACGAGCAGTACTTC. Residues: CASSPTGGSYEQYF.

The chain employs TRBV5-4 and TRBJ2-3; 9 bases map to TRBD2. Trimming at V came to 4 bases and at J to 1 base, leaving 4 bases not matched to a gene. Germline CDR1 is SGHNT and CDR2 is YYREEE (reference sequence). The CDR3 spans 15 residues. The CDR3: CASSPEREGTDTQYF. The DNA for the CDR3 is TGTGCCAGCAGCCCGGAGCGGGAGGGCACAGATACGCAGTATTTT.

The gene calls are TRBV5-1 and TRBJ2-1; TRBD2 aligns across 11 bases. V lost 0 bases and J lost 2; bases outside the gene matches: 4. This CDR3 contains 17 residues. The germline V gene encodes CDR1 SGHRS and CDR2 YFSETQ. CDR3: CASSLVIAGGPYNEQFF. CDR3 nucleotides: TGCGCCAGCAGCTTGGTAATAGCGGGAGGGCCCTACAATGAGCAGTTCTTC. Complete variable domain (other parts from reference TRBV5-1 and TRBJ2-1): KAGVTQTPRYLIKTRGQQVTLSCSPISGHRSVSWYQQTPGQGLQFLFEYFSETQRNKGNFPGRFSGRQFSNSRSEMNVSTLELGDSALYLCASSLVIAGGPYNEQFFGPGTRLTVL.

The sample holds a few counts of this clone. The chain joins TRBV7-8 to TRBJ1-1; 7 nucleotides line up with TRBD1. Per germline, CDR1 SGHVS and CDR2 FQNEAQ. This CDR3 is 15 amino acids long. The V gene end was trimmed by 5 bases and the J gene end by 0 bases; junction bases not matched to a gene: 6. Here the CDR3 DNA reads TGTGCCAGCAGCCCCAGACAGGGAATGAACACTGAAGCTTTCTTT. Translating it yields CASSPRQGMNTEAFF.

The J gene is TRBJ2-5, the V gene TRBV2; D possibly corresponds to TRBD2 (5 bases). The DNA end lines up better with TRBJ2-7; the J call may be wrong. From germline, CDR1 is SNHLY and CDR2 FYNNEI. The CDR3 has 13 amino acids. The CDR3 region is CACGLNLDYEQYF. CDR3 DNA: TGTGCCTGCGGACTGAACCTCGACTACGAGCAGTACTTC.

This chain links TRBV28 with TRBJ2-2; TRBD2 agrees at 16 bases. Trimming at V came to 3 bases and at J to 6 bases, leaving 4 bases not matched to a gene. The CDR3 has 17 residues. Germline V CDR1 and CDR2: MDHEN, SYDVKM. The CDR3: CASSFPGLAGGPGELFF. CDR3 sequence (DNA): TGTGCCAGCAGTTTCCCGGGACTAGCGGGAGGGCCCGGGGAGCTGTTTTTT.

A few counts support this clone. In DNA form, the CDR3 reads TGTGCCAGCAAACAAGAGACCAGGTCGGGGAAGACCCAGTACTTC. Translating it yields CASKQETRSGKTQYF. This sequence joins TRBV11-2 and TRBJ2-5, with D possibly TRBD2 on 5 matching bases. In germline, CDR1 is SGHAT, CDR2 FQNNGV. V was clipped by 7 bases and J by 6 bases, with 21 bases between them. The CDR3 is 15 residues long.

J is TRBJ2-2 and V is TRBV11-3; no clear D. Germline V gene lookup returns CDR1 SGHNT and CDR2 YENEEA. The germline V and J ends were trimmed by 1 base and 6 bases, with 6 bases remaining between them. The CDR3 runs 13 residues. This chain's CDR3 is CASSLGVAGELFF. Here the CDR3 DNA reads TGTGCCAGCAGCTTAGGTGTAGCCGGGGAGCTGTTTTTT.

In its sample, this clone was seen a few times. This sequence joins TRBV20-1 and TRBJ1-2; D is ambiguous. Trimming left V 6 bases short and J 1 base short, with 6 bases between. Per germline, CDR1 DFQATT and CDR2 SNEGSKA (reference sequence). The CDR3 is 11 residues long. CDR3 DNA: TGCAGTGCCTATGATAACTATGGCTACACCTTC. It codes for CSAYDNYGYTF.

The rearrangement links TRBV29-1 to TRBJ2-6, with D possibly being TRBD1 (5 bases). Germline values: CDR1 SQVTM, CDR2 ANQGSEA. The V end lost 6 bases, the J end lost 0 bases, and 15 bases lay between the germline ends. The CDR3 has 16 amino acids. The CDR3 here is CSVQTEVGSGANVLTF. The CDR3 nucleotides are TGCAGCGTCCAGACAGAAGTGGGCTCTGGGGCCAACGTCCTGACTTTC.

This clone was counted only a few times. The rearrangement links TRBV2 to TRBJ1-6, with 8 bases matching TRBD1. With V trimmed by 6 bases and J by 13 bases, 14 bases remained unmatched. The CDR3 extends over 15 amino acids. Germline V gene lookup returns CDR1 SNHLY and CDR2 FYNNEI. CDR3 sequence: CASSPQGAWRGPLHF. The CDR3 DNA reads as TGTGCCAGCAGCCCCCAGGGGGCTTGGAGGGGGCCCCTCCACTTT.

V usage is TRBV27 and J usage is TRBJ2-5, with a possible D match to TRBD2 (5 bases). The end of the DNA is better explained by TRBJ2-7, so the J call may be wrong. This CDR3 contains 13 residues. Per germline, CDR1 MNHEY and CDR2 SMNVEV (reference sequence). CDR3 sequence: CASSLRVAYEQYF. Here the CDR3 DNA reads TGTGCCAGCAGTTTGAGGGTAGCCTACGAGCAGTACTTC.

The rearrangement joins TRBV19 to TRBJ1-1; a possible D gene is TRBD1 (5 bases). V was cut by 1 base and J by 1 base, with 13 bases left in between. CDR3 length equals 16 residues. In germline, CDR1 is LNHDA, CDR2 SQIVND (reference sequence). CDR3: CASSIGGTGGNTEAFF. DNA for the CDR3: TGTGCCAGTAGTATAGGGGGCACCGGTGGGAACACTGAAGCTTTCTTT.

The V call is TRBV28, the J call TRBJ2-6, with D possibly being TRBD1 (6 bases). Trimming stripped 11 bases from V and 3 bases from J, with 14 bases between. The CDR3 sequence is 14 residues long. Germline V gene data show CDR1 as MDHEN and CDR2 as SYDVKM. The CDR3 region is CAAQGNHGANVLTF. The CDR3 DNA follows: TGTGCCGCACAGGGTAACCATGGGGCCAACGTCCTGACTTTC.

The V and J genes are TRBV11-1 and TRBJ2-1, with TRBD2 identical over 7 bases. Germline loops: CDR1 SGHAT, CDR2 FQDESV (reference sequence). The CDR3 contains 16 residues. With 5 bases clipped from V and 5 bases from J, the junction kept 12 bases outside the gene matches. CDR3 loop: CASSHSGGRVDNEQFF. The CDR3 DNA sequence: TGTGCCAGCAGCCATTCTGGCGGGAGAGTTGACAATGAGCAGTTCTTC.